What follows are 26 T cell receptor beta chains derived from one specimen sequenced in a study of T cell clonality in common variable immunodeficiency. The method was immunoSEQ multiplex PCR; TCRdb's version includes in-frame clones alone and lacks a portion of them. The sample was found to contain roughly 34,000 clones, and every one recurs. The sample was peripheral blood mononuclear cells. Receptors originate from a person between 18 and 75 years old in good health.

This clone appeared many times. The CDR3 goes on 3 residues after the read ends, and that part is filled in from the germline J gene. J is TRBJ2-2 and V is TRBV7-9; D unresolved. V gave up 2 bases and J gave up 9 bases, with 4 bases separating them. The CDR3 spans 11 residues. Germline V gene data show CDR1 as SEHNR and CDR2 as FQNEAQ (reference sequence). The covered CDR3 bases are TGTGCCAGCAGCTTATATTGGGAG. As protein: CASSLYWE. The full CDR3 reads CASSLYWELFF.

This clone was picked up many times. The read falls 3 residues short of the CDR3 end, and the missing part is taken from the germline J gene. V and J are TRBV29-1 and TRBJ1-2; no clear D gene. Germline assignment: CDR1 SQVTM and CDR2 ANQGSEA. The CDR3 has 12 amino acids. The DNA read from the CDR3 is TGCAGCGTTGATTGGGCTGGCCAAGGC. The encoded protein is CSVDWAGQG. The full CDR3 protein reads CSVDWAGQGYTF.

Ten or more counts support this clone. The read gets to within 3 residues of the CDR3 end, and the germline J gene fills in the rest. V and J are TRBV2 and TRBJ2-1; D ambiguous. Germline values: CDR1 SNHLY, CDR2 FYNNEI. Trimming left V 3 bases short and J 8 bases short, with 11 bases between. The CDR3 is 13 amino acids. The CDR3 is CASSDDSVHEQFF. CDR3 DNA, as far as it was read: TGTGCCAGCAGTGACGACTCTGTACATGAG.

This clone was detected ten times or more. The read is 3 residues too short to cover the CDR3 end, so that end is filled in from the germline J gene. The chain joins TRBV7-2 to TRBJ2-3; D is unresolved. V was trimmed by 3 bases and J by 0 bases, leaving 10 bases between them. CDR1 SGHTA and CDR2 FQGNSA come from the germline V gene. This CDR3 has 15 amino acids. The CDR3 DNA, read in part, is TGTGCCAGCAGCTTGGGTCAGACTAGCACAGATACG. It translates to CASSLGQTSTDT. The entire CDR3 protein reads CASSLGQTSTDTQYF. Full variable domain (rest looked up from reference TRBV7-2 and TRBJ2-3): GAGVSQSPSNKVTEKGKDVELRCDPISGHTALYWYRQSLGQGLEFLIYFQGNSAPDKSGLPSDRFSAERTGGSVSTLTIQRTQQEDSAVYLCASSLGQTSTDTQYFGPGTRLTVL.

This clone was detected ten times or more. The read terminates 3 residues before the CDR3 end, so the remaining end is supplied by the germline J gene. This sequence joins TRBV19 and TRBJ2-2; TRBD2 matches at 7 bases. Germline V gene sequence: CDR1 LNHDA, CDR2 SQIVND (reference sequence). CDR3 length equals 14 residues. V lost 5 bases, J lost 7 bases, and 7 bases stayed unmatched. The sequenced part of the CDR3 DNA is TGTGCCAGTAGTTCAGGCGGGGGTCACGGGGAG. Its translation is CASSSGGGHGE. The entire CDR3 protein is CASSSGGGHGELFF.

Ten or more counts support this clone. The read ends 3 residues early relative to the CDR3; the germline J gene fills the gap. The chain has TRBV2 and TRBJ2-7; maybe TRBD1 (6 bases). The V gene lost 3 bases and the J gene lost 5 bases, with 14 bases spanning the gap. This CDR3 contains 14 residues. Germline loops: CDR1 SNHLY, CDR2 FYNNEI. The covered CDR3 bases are TGTGCCAGCAGTGAGATGATGGGACAAGACGAG. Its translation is CASSEMMGQDE. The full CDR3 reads CASSEMMGQDEQYF.

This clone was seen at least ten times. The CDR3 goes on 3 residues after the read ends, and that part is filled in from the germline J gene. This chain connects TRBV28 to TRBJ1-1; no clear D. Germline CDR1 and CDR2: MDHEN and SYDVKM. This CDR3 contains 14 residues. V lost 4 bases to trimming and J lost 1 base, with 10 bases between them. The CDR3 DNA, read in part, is TGTGCCAGCAGTTCATTTGACACGAACACTGAA. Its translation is CASSSFDTNTE. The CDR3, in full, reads CASSSFDTNTEAFF. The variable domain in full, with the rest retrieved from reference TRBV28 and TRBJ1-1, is DVKVTQSSRYLVKRTGEKVFLECVQDMDHENMFWYRQDPGLGLRLIYFSYDVKMKEKGDIPEGYSVSREKKERFSLILESASTNQTSMYLCASSSFDTNTEAFFGQGTRLTVV.

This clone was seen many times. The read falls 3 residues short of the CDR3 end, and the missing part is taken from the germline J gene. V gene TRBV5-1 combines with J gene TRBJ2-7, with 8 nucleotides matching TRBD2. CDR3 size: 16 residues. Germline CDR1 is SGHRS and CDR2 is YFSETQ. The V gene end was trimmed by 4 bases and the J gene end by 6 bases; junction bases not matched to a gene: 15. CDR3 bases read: TGCGCCAGCAGCCGAAAAACCGGGACTAGTATCGGCGAG. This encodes CASSRKTGTSIGE. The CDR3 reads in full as CASSRKTGTSIGEQYF.

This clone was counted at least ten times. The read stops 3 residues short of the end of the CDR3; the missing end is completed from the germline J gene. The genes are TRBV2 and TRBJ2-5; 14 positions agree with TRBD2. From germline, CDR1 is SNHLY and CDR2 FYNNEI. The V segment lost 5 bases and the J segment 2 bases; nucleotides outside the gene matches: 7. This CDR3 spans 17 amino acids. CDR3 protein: CASSRVGTSGSQETQYF. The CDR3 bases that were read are TGTGCCAGCAGTCGAGTGGGGACTAGCGGGAGTCAAGAGACC.

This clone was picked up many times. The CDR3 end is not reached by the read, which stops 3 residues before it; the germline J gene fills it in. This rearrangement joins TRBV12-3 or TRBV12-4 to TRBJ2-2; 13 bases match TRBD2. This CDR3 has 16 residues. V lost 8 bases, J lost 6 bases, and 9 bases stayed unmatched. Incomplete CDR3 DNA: TGTGCCAGCCTCGGACTAGCGGGAGTGGCAGCCGGGGAG. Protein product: CASLGLAGVAAGE. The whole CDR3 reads CASLGLAGVAAGELFF.

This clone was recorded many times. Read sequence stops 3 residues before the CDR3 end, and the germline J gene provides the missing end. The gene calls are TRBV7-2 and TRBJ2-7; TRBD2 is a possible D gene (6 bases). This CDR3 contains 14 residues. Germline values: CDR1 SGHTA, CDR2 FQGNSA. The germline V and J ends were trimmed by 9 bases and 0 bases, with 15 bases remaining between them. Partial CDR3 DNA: TGTGCCAGTGTCCGTGGGGGGAGCTCCTACGAG. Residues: CASVRGGSSYE. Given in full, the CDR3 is CASVRGGSSYEQYF.

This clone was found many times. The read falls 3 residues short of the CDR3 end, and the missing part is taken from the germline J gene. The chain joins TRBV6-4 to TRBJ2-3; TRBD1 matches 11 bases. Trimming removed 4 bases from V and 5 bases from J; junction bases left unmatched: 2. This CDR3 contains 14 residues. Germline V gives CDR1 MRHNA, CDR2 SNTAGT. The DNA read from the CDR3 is TGTGCCAGCAGTGCCGGGACAGGGGGAGATACG. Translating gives CASSAGTGGDT. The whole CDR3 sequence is CASSAGTGGDTQYF.

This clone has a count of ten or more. The CDR3 sequence: CASSLDRGTDTQYF. CDR3 DNA, as far as it was read: TGTGCCAGCAGCTTAGACAGAGGCACAGATACG. The chain is built from TRBV7-9 and TRBJ2-3; unclear D gene. The sequenced fragment ends 3 residues before the CDR3 boundary, so the rest is inferred from the germline J gene. The ends were cut back, 1 base at V and 1 base at J, with 6 bases in the middle. Germline V gene lookup returns CDR1 SEHNR and CDR2 FQNEAQ (reference sequence). The CDR3 has 14 residues.

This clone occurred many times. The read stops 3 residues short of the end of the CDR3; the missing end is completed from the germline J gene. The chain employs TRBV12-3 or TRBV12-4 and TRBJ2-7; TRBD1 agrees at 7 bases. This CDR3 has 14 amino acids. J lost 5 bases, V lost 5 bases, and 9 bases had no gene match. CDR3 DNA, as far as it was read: TGTGCCAGCAGTCGGGCCGGGACAGCCAACGAG. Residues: CASSRAGTANE. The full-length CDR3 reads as CASSRAGTANEQYF.

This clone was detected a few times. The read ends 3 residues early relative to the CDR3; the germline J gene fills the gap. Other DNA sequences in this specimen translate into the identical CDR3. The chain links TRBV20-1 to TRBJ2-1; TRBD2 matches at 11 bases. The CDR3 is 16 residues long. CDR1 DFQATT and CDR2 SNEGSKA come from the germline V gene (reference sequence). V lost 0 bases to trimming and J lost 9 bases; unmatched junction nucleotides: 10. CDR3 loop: CSARDGLAGGSGEQFF. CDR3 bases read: TGCAGTGCTAGAGATGGGCTAGCGGGAGGTTCGGGTGAG.

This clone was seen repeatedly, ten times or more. The CDR3 is CSAPAGTSGRAGHEQYF. The CDR3 bases that were read are TGCAGTGCGCCGGCCGGGACTAGCGGGAGGGCCGGCCACGAG. The rearrangement joins TRBV20-1 to TRBJ2-7, with 16 bases that match TRBD2. The read is 3 residues too short to cover the CDR3 end, so that end is filled in from the germline J gene. Losses at the gene ends were 6 bases for V and 5 bases for J; bases not matched to a gene: 13. Germline V gives CDR1 DFQATT, CDR2 SNEGSKA (reference sequence). CDR3 size: 17 residues.

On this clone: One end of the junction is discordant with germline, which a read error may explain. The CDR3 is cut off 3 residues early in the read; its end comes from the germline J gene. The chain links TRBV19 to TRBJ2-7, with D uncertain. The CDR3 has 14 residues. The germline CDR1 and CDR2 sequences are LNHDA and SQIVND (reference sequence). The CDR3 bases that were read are TGTACCAGTAGTAGCAGCGTCAGCTCCTACGAG. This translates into CTSSSSVSSYE. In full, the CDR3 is CTSSSSVSSYEQYF. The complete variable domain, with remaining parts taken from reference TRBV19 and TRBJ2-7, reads DGGITQSPKYLFRKEGQNVTLSCEQNLNHDAMYWYRQDPGQGLRLIYYSQIVNDFQKGDIAEGYSVSREKKESFPLTVTSAQKNPTAFYLCTSSSSVSSYEQYFGPGTRLTVT.

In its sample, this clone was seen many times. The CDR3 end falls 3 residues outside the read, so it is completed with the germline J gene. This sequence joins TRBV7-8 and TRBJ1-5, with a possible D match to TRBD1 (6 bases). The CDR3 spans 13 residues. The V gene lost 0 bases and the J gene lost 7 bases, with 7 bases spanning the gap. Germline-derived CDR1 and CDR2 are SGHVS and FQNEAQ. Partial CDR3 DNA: TGTGCCAGCAGCTTAGCAAGGGGGCAGCCC. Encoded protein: CASSLARGQP. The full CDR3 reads CASSLARGQPQHF. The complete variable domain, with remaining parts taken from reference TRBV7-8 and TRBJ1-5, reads GAGVSQSPRYKVAKRGQDVALRCDPISGHVSLFWYQQALGQGPEFLTYFQNEAQLDKSGLPSDRFFAERPEGSVSTLKIQRTQQEDSAVYLCASSLARGQPQHFGDGTRLSIL.

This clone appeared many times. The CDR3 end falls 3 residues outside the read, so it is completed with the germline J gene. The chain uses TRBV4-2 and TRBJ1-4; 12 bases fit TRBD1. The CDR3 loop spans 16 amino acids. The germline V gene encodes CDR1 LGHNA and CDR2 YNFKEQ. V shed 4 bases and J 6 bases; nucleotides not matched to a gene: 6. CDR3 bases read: TGTGCCAGCAGCCCAGAAGGGACAGGGGGCCATGAAAAA. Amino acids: CASSPEGTGGHEK. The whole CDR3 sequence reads CASSPEGTGGHEKLFF.

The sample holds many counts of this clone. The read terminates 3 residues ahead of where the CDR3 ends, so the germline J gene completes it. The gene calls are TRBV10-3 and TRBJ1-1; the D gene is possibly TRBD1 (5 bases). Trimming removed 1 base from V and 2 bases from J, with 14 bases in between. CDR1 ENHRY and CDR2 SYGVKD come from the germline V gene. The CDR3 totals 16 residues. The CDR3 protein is CAISEFPLRGNTEAFF. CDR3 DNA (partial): TGTGCCATCAGTGAGTTTCCCCTAAGGGGAAACACTGAA.

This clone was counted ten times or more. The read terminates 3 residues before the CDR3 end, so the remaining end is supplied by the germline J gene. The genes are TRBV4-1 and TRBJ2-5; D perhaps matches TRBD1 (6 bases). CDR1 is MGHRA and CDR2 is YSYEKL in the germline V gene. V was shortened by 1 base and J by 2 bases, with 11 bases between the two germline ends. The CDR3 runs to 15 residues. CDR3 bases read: TGCGCCAGCAGCCAAGCAGGGACAAAGCAAGAGACC. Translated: CASSQAGTKQET. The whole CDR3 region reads CASSQAGTKQETQYF.

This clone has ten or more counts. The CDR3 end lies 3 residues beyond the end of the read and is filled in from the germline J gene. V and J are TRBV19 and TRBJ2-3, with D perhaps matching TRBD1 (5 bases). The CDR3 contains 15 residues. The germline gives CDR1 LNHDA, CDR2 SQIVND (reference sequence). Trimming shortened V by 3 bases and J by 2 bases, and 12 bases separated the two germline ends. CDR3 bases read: TGTGCCAGTAGTATCAGGGTCTCGGACACAGATACG. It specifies CASSIRVSDTDT. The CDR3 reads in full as CASSIRVSDTDTQYF.

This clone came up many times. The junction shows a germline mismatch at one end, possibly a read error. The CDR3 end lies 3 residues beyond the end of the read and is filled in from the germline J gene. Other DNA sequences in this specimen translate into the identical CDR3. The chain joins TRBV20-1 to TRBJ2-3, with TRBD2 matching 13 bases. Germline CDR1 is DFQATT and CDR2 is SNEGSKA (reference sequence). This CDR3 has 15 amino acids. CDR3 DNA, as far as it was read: TGCAGTGCTAGAGGGACTAGCGGGAGCACAGACACG. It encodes CSARGTSGSTDT. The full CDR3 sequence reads CSARGTSGSTDTQYF.

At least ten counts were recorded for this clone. The DNA read from the CDR3 is TGTGCCAGTAGTAACACCGGGACTACTCATGAG. Its translation: CASSNTGTTHE. The full-length CDR3 reads as CASSNTGTTHEQFF. V usage is TRBV19 and J usage is TRBJ2-1; TRBD2 agrees at 7 bases. The read stops 3 residues short of the end of the CDR3; the missing end is completed from the germline J gene. With 4 bases clipped from V and 8 bases from J, the junction kept 8 bases outside the gene matches. This CDR3 is built from 14 residues. Germline V gives CDR1 LNHDA, CDR2 SQIVND (reference sequence).

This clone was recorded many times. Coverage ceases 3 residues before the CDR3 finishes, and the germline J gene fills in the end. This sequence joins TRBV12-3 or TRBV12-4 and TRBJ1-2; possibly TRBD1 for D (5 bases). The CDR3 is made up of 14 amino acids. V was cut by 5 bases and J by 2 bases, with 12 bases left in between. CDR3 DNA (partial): TGTGCCAGCAGTCCCACCCCAGGGAACTATGGC. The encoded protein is CASSPTPGNYG. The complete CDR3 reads CASSPTPGNYGYTF.

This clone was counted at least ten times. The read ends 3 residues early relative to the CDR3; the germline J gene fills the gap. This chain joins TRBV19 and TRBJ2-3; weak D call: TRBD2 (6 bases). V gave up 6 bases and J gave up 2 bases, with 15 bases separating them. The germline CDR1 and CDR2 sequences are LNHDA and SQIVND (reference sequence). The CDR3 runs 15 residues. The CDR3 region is CASSLPRGYTDTQYF. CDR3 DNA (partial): TGTGCCAGTAGCCTCCCCCGGGGGTACACAGATACG.